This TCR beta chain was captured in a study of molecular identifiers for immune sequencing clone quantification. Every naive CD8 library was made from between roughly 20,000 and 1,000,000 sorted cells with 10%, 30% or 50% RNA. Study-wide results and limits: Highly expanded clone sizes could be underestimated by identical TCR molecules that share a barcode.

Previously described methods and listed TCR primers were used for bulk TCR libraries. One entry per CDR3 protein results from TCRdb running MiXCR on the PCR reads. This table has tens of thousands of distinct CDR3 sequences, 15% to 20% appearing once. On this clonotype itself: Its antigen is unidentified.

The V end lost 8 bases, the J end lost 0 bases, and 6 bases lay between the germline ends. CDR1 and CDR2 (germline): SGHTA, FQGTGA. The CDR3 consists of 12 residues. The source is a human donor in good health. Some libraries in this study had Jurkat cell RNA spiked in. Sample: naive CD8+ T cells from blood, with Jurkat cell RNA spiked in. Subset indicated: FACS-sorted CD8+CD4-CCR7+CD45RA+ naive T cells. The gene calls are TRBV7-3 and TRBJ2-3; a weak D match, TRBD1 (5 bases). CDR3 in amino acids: CASGASTDTQYF. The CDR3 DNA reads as TGTGCCAGCGGGGCTAGCACAGATACGCAGTATTTT.